These 19 T cell receptor beta chains share one sample of origin, sequenced in a study of blood T cell repertoires in COVID-19. Method: immunoSEQ multiplex PCR; TCRdb's copy keeps in-frame clones and lacks some. The sample records approximately 480,000 clones, roughly nine tenths being singletons. Sequencing used PBMCs or T cells enriched from blood (not recorded which). All receptors come from a woman aged 18-35 years who had recovered from COVID-19.

V is TRBV28 and J is TRBJ1-1, with D unresolved. From germline, CDR1 is MDHEN and CDR2 SYDVKM. V was shortened by 6 bases and J by 5 bases, with 16 bases between the two germline ends. CDR3 length: 14 amino acids. This CDR3 reads CASRLPGGGTEAFF. CDR3 nucleotide sequence: TGTGCCAGCAGGTTGCCAGGAGGTGGAACTGAAGCTTTCTTT.

The V gene is TRBV2, the J gene TRBJ2-2; 11 bases map to TRBD2. With 6 bases clipped from V and 3 bases from J, the junction kept 12 bases outside the gene matches. CDR3 length equals 18 residues. The germline gives CDR1 SNHLY, CDR2 FYNNEI. CDR3 amino acids: CASSDRLAGGPYTGELFF. The CDR3 DNA reads as TGTGCCAGCAGCGACCGCTTAGCGGGGGGGCCGTACACCGGGGAGCTGTTTTTT.

J is TRBJ1-1 and V is TRBV11-2, with 7 bases identical to TRBD1. The trim removed 7 bases at V and 4 bases at J, leaving 6 bases unmatched. This CDR3 has 13 amino acids. The germline V gene has CDR1 SGHAT and CDR2 FQNNGV. CDR3 in amino acids: CASTVPGGTEAFF. The CDR3 nucleotides read TGTGCCAGCACCGTCCCAGGGGGCACTGAAGCTTTCTTT.

V and J are TRBV4-1 and TRBJ2-1; maybe TRBD2 (6 bases). Germline lookup yields CDR1 MGHRA and CDR2 YSYEKL. CDR3 length: 15 residues. Trimming took 3 bases from V and 4 from J, leaving 13 bases between them. The CDR3 bases are TGCGCCAGCAGCCAGGTCGGCGGGAAGTACAATGAGCAGTTCTTC. Translation: CASSQVGGKYNEQFF.

The chain employs TRBV30 and TRBJ1-6, with a weak D call TRBD1 (5 bases). Germline V gene sequence: CDR1 GTSNPN, CDR2 SVGIG (reference sequence). The CDR3 is 15 amino acids. V was clipped by 1 base and J by 4 bases, with 11 bases between them. The CDR3 region has the DNA TGTGCCTGGAGTGGAACCGGGGGATATAATTCACCCCTCCACTTT. The encoded protein is CAWSGTGGYNSPLHF.

The chain recombines TRBV5-4 with TRBJ2-6; D is perhaps TRBD1 (8 bases). V shed 3 bases and J shed 0 bases, with 19 bases lying between them. CDR3 length equals 19 residues. The V gene's germline CDR1 is SGHNT and CDR2 YYREEE (reference sequence). CDR3 bases: TGTGCCAGCAGCTCCCAGAAGCGGGACAGGCTCTCTGGGGCCAACGTCCTGACTTTC. This translates into CASSSQKRDRLSGANVLTF. Based on the CDR3 plus reference TRBV5-4 and TRBJ2-6, the full variable domain is ETGVTQSPTHLIKTRGQQVTLRCSSQSGHNTVSWYQQALGQGPQFIFQYYREEENGRGNFPPRFSGLQFPNYSSELNVNALELDDSALYLCASSSQKRDRLSGANVLTFGAGSRLTVL.

The CDR3 loop is CASTFAGKTQYF. CDR3 DNA sequence: TGTGCCAGCACCTTTGCGGGGAAGACCCAGTACTTC. This chain joins TRBV12-3 or TRBV12-4 and TRBJ2-5, with TRBD2 as a possible D gene (6 bases). CDR3 length: 12 residues. V lost 7 bases to trimming and J lost 6 bases, with 12 bases between them.

The CDR3 DNA reads as TGTGCCAGTAGACTCTACGTCCGGAATTCACCCCTCCACTTT. This codes for CASRLYVRNSPLHF. The V call is TRBV19, the J call TRBJ1-6, with unresolved D. This CDR3 has 14 residues. Per germline, CDR1 LNHDA and CDR2 SQIVND (reference sequence). V shed 6 bases and J shed 7 bases, with 13 bases lying between them.

The V call is TRBV9, the J call TRBJ2-7, with TRBD1 identical over 7 bases. With 3 bases clipped from V and 3 bases from J, the junction kept 6 bases outside the gene matches. Germline V gives CDR1 SGDLS, CDR2 YYNGEE. The CDR3 sequence is 14 residues long. The CDR3 DNA reads as TGTGCCAGCAGCGACGACAGGGCGGGCTACGAGCAGTACTTC. Translated: CASSDDRAGYEQYF.

V usage is TRBV30 and J usage is TRBJ2-3; the match to TRBD2 covers 10 bases. With V trimmed by 3 bases and J by 3 bases, 3 bases remained unmatched. Germline CDR1 reads GTSNPN; CDR2 reads SVGIG (reference sequence). The CDR3 has 14 amino acids. The CDR3 loop is CAWSGTSVTDTQYF. The CDR3 coding sequence is TGTGCCTGGAGCGGGACTAGCGTTACAGATACGCAGTATTTT.

This clone was detected once. The chain uses TRBV7-9 and TRBJ1-2, with TRBD1 identical over 7 bases. V was pared by 4 bases and J by 1 base, with 3 bases of the junction left unmatched. The CDR3 consists of 14 residues. Germline V gene lookup returns CDR1 SEHNR and CDR2 FQNEAQ (reference sequence). The CDR3 loop reads CASSSGTVNYGYTF. CDR3 nucleotides: TGTGCCAGCAGCTCCGGGACAGTTAACTATGGCTACACCTTC.

The chain uses TRBV7-8 and TRBJ1-2, with 7 bases that match TRBD1. Germline lookup yields CDR1 SGHVS and CDR2 FQNEAQ. V shed 5 bases and J 4 bases; nucleotides not matched to a gene: 7. The CDR3 extends over 14 amino acids. The CDR3 bases are TGTGCCAGCAGCGTACGAACAGGGGTCTATGGCTACACCTTC. It codes for CASSVRTGVYGYTF.

J is TRBJ1-1 and V is TRBV28, with 7 positions matching TRBD1. The CDR3 runs 12 residues. J was trimmed by 1 base and V by 10 bases; bases with no gene match: 3. Germline V gene data show CDR1 as MDHEN and CDR2 as SYDVKM. The CDR3 loop reads CAIGTANTEAFF. CDR3 bases: TGTGCCATCGGGACAGCGAACACTGAAGCTTTCTTT. The full variable domain, its missing parts supplied by reference TRBV28 and TRBJ1-1, is DVKVTQSSRYLVKRTGEKVFLECVQDMDHENMFWYRQDPGLGLRLIYFSYDVKMKEKGDIPEGYSVSREKKERFSLILESASTNQTSMYLCAIGTANTEAFFGQGTRLTVV.

The chain joins TRBV7-9 to TRBJ1-2; D call uncertain. Trimming removed 8 bases from V and 4 bases from J, with 11 bases in between. The CDR3 contains 12 residues. Germline CDR1 and CDR2: SEHNR and FQNEAQ (reference sequence). The DNA for the CDR3 is TGTGCCAGCCACAACACGGGCTATGGCTACACCTTC. Translating gives CASHNTGYGYTF.

The V and J genes are TRBV5-1 and TRBJ2-5, with D perhaps matching TRBD1 (7 bases). Trimming left V 0 bases short and J 5 bases short, with 14 bases between. The CDR3 spans 15 residues. The germline V gene encodes CDR1 SGHRS and CDR2 YFSETQ. CDR3 in DNA: TGCGCCAGCAGCTTGGGGCAGGGGGGAGTTGAGACCCAGTACTTC. The encoded protein is CASSLGQGGVETQYF.

The J gene is TRBJ2-7, the V gene TRBV18; D is undetermined. The germline CDR1 and CDR2 sequences are KGHSH and LQKENI. The V end was cut by 4 bases, the J end by 5 bases, with 12 bases between. The CDR3 consists of 13 residues. CDR3 loop: CASSLRGLNEQYF. CDR3 nucleotide sequence: TGTGCCAGCTCACTAAGAGGTCTGAACGAGCAGTACTTC.

The rearrangement links TRBV30 to TRBJ1-6; 8 nucleotides align to TRBD1. CDR1 and CDR2 (germline): GTSNPN, SVGIG (reference sequence). Germline trimming cut 5 bases from V and 0 bases from J; bases unmatched to any gene: 12. This CDR3 is built from 18 residues. The CDR3: CAWQGRSGTGSYNSPLHF. CDR3 in DNA: TGTGCCTGGCAGGGGAGAAGTGGGACAGGCTCCTATAATTCACCCCTCCACTTT.

This clone was seen more than once but under ten times. The V call is TRBV3-1 (or the pseudogene TRBV3-2), the J call TRBJ1-2; maybe TRBD1 (6 bases). CDR1 is LGHDT and CDR2 is YNNKEL in the germline V gene (reference sequence). This CDR3 spans 13 amino acids. V was shortened by 0 bases and J by 8 bases, with 10 bases between the two germline ends. The CDR3 reads CASSQEGASGYTF. CDR3 DNA sequence: TGTGCCAGCAGCCAAGAGGGGGCTTCGGGCTACACCTTC.

The CDR3 bases are TGTGCCAGTAGTGGAAAGACAGGAGCCGATGGTGAAGCTTTCTTT. Translated: CASSGKTGADGEAFF. The chain carries TRBV19 and TRBJ1-1; D possibly corresponds to TRBD1 (6 bases). The V and J ends lost 5 bases and 7 bases respectively, with 20 bases between them. The CDR3 is made up of 15 amino acids. Germline V gives CDR1 LNHDA, CDR2 SQIVND (reference sequence).